These 13 T cell receptor beta chains came from one sample sequenced in a study of blood T cell repertoires in COVID-19. Only in-frame clones appear in the TCRdb table, and some are missing; sequencing was by immunoSEQ multiplex PCR. This table holds 330,000 or so clones, roughly 90% found once. The sample comprised PBMCs or T cells enriched from blood (not recorded which). The receptors originated from a woman aged 25 to 45 who had recovered from COVID-19.

The CDR3 spells CASSLVSGSPQHEQFF. CDR3 sequence (DNA): TGTGCCAGCAGCTTAGTTAGCGGGAGTCCCCAGCATGAGCAGTTCTTC. The V gene is TRBV7-9, the J gene TRBJ2-1; 9 bases map to TRBD2. Per germline, CDR1 SEHNR and CDR2 FQNEAQ (reference sequence). V shed 1 base, J shed 8 bases, and the junction held 9 bases outside the gene matches. This CDR3 has 16 amino acids.

The CDR3 loop is CASSGTDPNYGYTF. The CDR3 nucleotides are TGTGCCAGCTCCGGGACAGATCCTAACTATGGCTACACCTTC. The chain is built from TRBV2 and TRBJ1-2; TRBD1 matches 7 bases. Losses at the gene ends were 8 bases for V and 0 bases for J; bases not matched to a gene: 6. The CDR3 length is 14 residues. The germline CDR1 and CDR2 sequences are SNHLY and FYNNEI.

This clone came up once. The chain is built from TRBV6-4 and TRBJ1-1, with D perhaps matching TRBD1 (5 bases). CDR1 and CDR2 from the germline V gene are MRHNA and SNTAGT. The V and J ends lost 5 bases and 2 bases respectively, with 9 bases between them. The CDR3 covers 13 residues. CDR3 DNA: TGTGCCAGCAGTCATACAGGTAACACTGAAGCTTTCTTT. This codes for CASSHTGNTEAFF.

This chain links TRBV11-2 with TRBJ1-1; 7 bases map to TRBD1. This CDR3 is 15 amino acids long. Germline assignment: CDR1 SGHAT and CDR2 FQNNGV. Losses at the gene ends were 2 bases for V and 0 bases for J; bases not matched to a gene: 3. The chain's CDR3 is CASSLYRGMNTEAFF. CDR3 coding DNA: TGTGCCAGCAGCTTATACAGGGGAATGAACACTGAAGCTTTCTTT.

The rearrangement joins TRBV4-2 to TRBJ1-1, with D unresolved. The germline V and J ends were trimmed by 0 bases and 4 bases, with 9 bases remaining between them. The CDR3 covers 14 residues. CDR1 LGHNA and CDR2 YNFKEQ come from the germline V gene. CDR3 DNA sequence: TGTGCCAGCAGCCAAGAGTATCACGGCACTGAAGCTTTCTTT. Translation gives CASSQEYHGTEAFF.

This chain joins TRBV28 and TRBJ1-5, with D unresolved. Trimming left V 5 bases short and J 1 base short, with 9 bases between. CDR3 size: 14 residues. Germline CDR1 reads MDHEN; CDR2 reads SYDVKM. CDR3: CASSLGLSNQPQHF. The CDR3, as DNA: TGTGCCAGCAGTCTCGGACTGAGCAATCAGCCCCAGCATTTT.

The chain employs TRBV28 and TRBJ2-5; TRBD2 agrees at 7 bases. The CDR3 length is 14 residues. The V gene end was trimmed by 5 bases and the J gene end by 7 bases; junction bases not matched to a gene: 10. Germline V gives CDR1 MDHEN, CDR2 SYDVKM. The CDR3 reads CASSGPGGVRTQYF. The CDR3 coding sequence is TGTGCCAGCAGTGGGCCTGGGGGGGTTCGGACCCAGTACTTC.

The chain carries TRBV5-6 and TRBJ1-2, with a tentative D call TRBD1 (6 bases). V gave up 5 bases and J gave up 8 bases, with 16 bases separating them. The length of the CDR3 is 13 residues. Germline V gene lookup returns CDR1 SGHDT and CDR2 YYEEEE. The CDR3 loop is CASSFAGGEGYTF. In DNA form, the CDR3 reads TGTGCCAGCAGTTTCGCGGGGGGCGAGGGCTACACCTTC.

The chain has TRBV11-3 and TRBJ1-2; 8 nucleotides align to TRBD1. Germline CDR1 reads SGHNT; CDR2 reads YENEEA. V lost 1 base, J lost 6 bases, and 4 bases stayed unmatched. The CDR3 is made up of 14 amino acids. CDR3: CASSLARGQDGYTF. CDR3 nucleotide sequence: TGTGCCAGCAGCTTAGCCAGGGGGCAGGATGGCTACACCTTC.

This clone appeared once. The J gene is TRBJ2-1, the V gene TRBV19; 7 bases are a match to TRBD2. With V trimmed by 1 base and J by 4 bases, 4 bases remained unmatched. Germline lookup yields CDR1 LNHDA and CDR2 SQIVND (reference sequence). This CDR3 has 15 amino acids. The CDR3, as DNA: TGTGCCAGTAGTATAGGGACTAGGGGATACAATGAGCAGTTCTTC. Encoded protein: CASSIGTRGYNEQFF.

The J gene is TRBJ2-7, the V gene TRBV12-3 or TRBV12-4, with a weak D call TRBD1 (6 bases). CDR3 length: 13 residues. V lost 3 bases and J lost 2, with 8 bases in between. CDR3 amino acids: CASSFWTAYEQYF. The CDR3 coding sequence is TGTGCCAGCAGTTTTTGGACAGCCTACGAGCAGTACTTC.

The chain has TRBV18 and TRBJ2-2; 8 bases are shared with TRBD1. CDR1 is KGHSH and CDR2 is LQKENI in the germline V gene. The CDR3 runs to 14 residues. V trimming: 8 bases; J trimming: 0 bases; junction bases outside the gene matches: 2. CDR3 residues: CASIQGANTGELFF. The CDR3 DNA reads as TGTGCCAGCATACAGGGGGCGAACACCGGGGAGCTGTTTTTT.

This clone was seen once. This chain joins TRBV7-2 and TRBJ2-1; D is unresolved. The germline gives CDR1 SGHTA, CDR2 FQGNSA. This CDR3 has 14 residues. Trimming removed 3 bases from V and 8 bases from J, with 14 bases in between. CDR3 bases: TGTGCCAGCAGCTTCCCAAAGCCCCCCGATGAGCAGTTCTTC. This sequence encodes CASSFPKPPDEQFF.